These T cell receptor beta chains were read from a single sample in a study of blood T cell repertoires in COVID-19. Profiled with immunoSEQ multiplex PCR; TCRdb holds only in-frame clones, not every one. The profile shows about 140,000 clones, around 90% of them singletons. What was sequenced was peripheral blood. The receptor set was obtained from a human donor in a cohort sampled during active COVID-19. The CDR3 runs from the conserved cysteine through the conserved F or W. D genes are given only for firm matches. A row's size may be missing; if present it is once, few, many or a size class.

CASSSPGSSGANVLTF	TGTGCCAGCAGTTCCCCGGGGAGCTCTGGGGCCAACGTCCTGACTTTC	TRBJ2-6	.	.	TRBV28
CASSEGGNYEQYF	TGCGCCAGCAGTGAGGGGGGGAACTACGAGCAGTACTTC	TRBJ2-7	.	.	TRBV10-1
CASSNIVGGEAFF	TGTGCCAGCAGTAACATTGTAGGCGGTGAAGCTTTCTTT	TRBJ1-1	.	few	TRBV2
CASSPWGDSPTSRRAQHF	TGTGCCAGCAGTCCTTGGGGGGACAGCCCCACTTCGAGAAGGGCCCAGCATTTT	TRBJ1-5	TRBD1	.	TRBV28
CASSLTGTGHTGELFF	TGTGCCAGCAGCTTAACGGGGACAGGCCACACCGGGGAGCTGTTTTTT	TRBJ2-2	TRBD1	.	TRBV7-3
CASSLARRGANTGELFF	TGTGCCAGCAGCTTAGCGCGGCGGGGCGCGAACACCGGGGAGCTGTTTTTT	TRBJ2-2	.	.	TRBV7-2
CASSYKSSGGNEQFF	TGTGCCAGCAGTTACAAGTCTAGCGGGGGGAATGAGCAGTTCTTC	TRBJ2-1	TRBD2	.	TRBV6-2/TRBV6-3
CASSPSPGDPSTDTQYF	TGTGCCAGCAGCCCCTCTCCGGGAGACCCTAGCACAGATACGCAGTATTTT	TRBJ2-3	.	.	TRBV7-3
CASSLLQNYGYTF	TGTGCCAGCAGTTTATTACAGAACTATGGCTACACCTTC	TRBJ1-2	.	few	TRBV12-3/TRBV12-4
CASRRGEVNEQFF	TGTGCCAGCAGAAGGGGTGAGGTCAATGAGCAGTTCTTC	TRBJ2-1	.	once	TRBV6-5
CASSWRAANSGNTIYF	TGTGCCAGCAGCTGGAGGGCAGCCAACTCTGGAAACACCATATATTTT	TRBJ1-3	.	few	TRBV7-9
CASSRDSNSPLHF	TGTGCCAGCAGCCGGGACAGTAATTCACCCCTCCACTTT	TRBJ1-6	TRBD1	.	TRBV2
CASIGGGKLFF	TGTGCCAGTATCGGGGGAGGAAAACTGTTTTTT	TRBJ1-4	.	.	TRBV19
CASPGLRSNQPQHF	TGCGCCAGCCCTGGACTTAGGAGCAATCAGCCCCAGCATTTT	TRBJ1-5	.	.	TRBV10-1
CASSVLATNTGELFF	TGTGCCAGCAGCGTCTTAGCGACGAACACCGGGGAGCTGTTTTTT	TRBJ2-2	.	once	TRBV9
CASRQTGTNSPLHF	TGTGCCAGCAGACAGACAGGGACCAATTCACCCCTCCACTTT	TRBJ1-6	TRBD1	.	TRBV3-1/TRBV3-2
CASSLLVLGSYEQYF	TGTGCCAGCAGTCTTTTAGTCCTCGGCTCCTACGAGCAGTACTTC	TRBJ2-7	.	.	TRBV28
CASSWRSYNSPLHF	TGTGCCAGCAGTTGGAGGTCCTATAATTCACCCCTCCACTTT	TRBJ1-6	.	.	TRBV27
CATSRSAGEETQYF	TGTGCCACCAGCAGATCCGCAGGGGAAGAGACCCAGTACTTC	TRBJ2-5	.	.	TRBV15
CASSPDRSWEQYF	TGTGCCAGCAGCCCGGACAGGTCGTGGGAGCAGTACTTC	TRBJ2-7	TRBD1	.	TRBV5-5
CASSRRGPGGETQYF	TGTGCCAGTAGTAGGCGGGGACCGGGCGGGGAGACCCAGTACTTC	TRBJ2-5	.	.	TRBV19
CASSLVGTAPVTYEQYF	TGTGCCAGCAGCTTAGTGGGGACAGCCCCGGTCACCTACGAGCAGTACTTC	TRBJ2-7	TRBD1	.	TRBV7-2
CASKASGSNEQFF	TGTGCCAGCAAGGCTAGCGGGAGCAATGAGCAGTTCTTC	TRBJ2-1	TRBD2	.	TRBV6-6
CSASLRGGSNEQFF	TGCAGTGCTAGTTTGCGGGGGGGATCCAATGAGCAGTTCTTC	TRBJ2-1	TRBD2	.	TRBV20-1
CASRPRGSSYEQYF	TGTGCCAGCAGGCCGCGCGGGAGCTCCTACGAGCAGTACTTC	TRBJ2-7	TRBD2	.	TRBV7-8
CASSIVTGPYEQYF	TGTGCCAGTAGTATAGTGACAGGGCCCTACGAGCAGTACTTC	TRBJ2-7	TRBD1	.	TRBV19
CASSLGGAIEKLFF	TGTGCCAGCAGCTTGGGGGGGGCTATTGAAAAACTGTTTTTT	TRBJ1-4	.	.	TRBV11-2
CASGLAGNTGELFF	TGTGCCAGCGGACTAGCGGGAAACACCGGGGAGCTGTTTTTT	TRBJ2-2	TRBD2	.	TRBV7-2
CASSIRTASNYEQYF	TGTGCCAGTAGTATTCGTACAGCCTCCAATTACGAGCAGTACTTC	TRBJ2-7	.	.	TRBV19
CASSYGTGIAEQYF	TGTGCCAGCAGTTACGGGACAGGCATTGCCGAGCAGTACTTC	TRBJ2-7	TRBD1	.	TRBV6-2/TRBV6-3
CAWSVRGYTEAFF	TGTGCCTGGAGTGTTCGGGGTTACACTGAAGCTTTCTTT	TRBJ1-1	.	.	TRBV30
CASSLVGDRNYEQYF	TGCGCCAGCAGTCTAGTGGGGGACAGAAACTACGAGCAGTACTTC	TRBJ2-7	TRBD1	.	TRBV4-1
CASSLPRLFSEQFF	TGTGCCAGCAGTCTCCCGCGCCTTTTCTCTGAGCAGTTCTTC	TRBJ2-1	.	.	TRBV28